This TCR beta chain was recovered during a study of response to subunit inactivated influenza vaccine (dated by TCRdb to 2016 to 2019). Regarding the study in general: To follow how T cells responded to a trivalent subunit inactivated influenza vaccine, the researchers relied on deep quantitative profiling of the T cell receptor repertoire. On the study overall, not on this receptor specifically: The authors proposed that each seasonal influenza vaccination may bring in only a limited number of new T cells.

For this clonotype: This receptor's antigen is unknown. The record has no base qualities; no much larger clone is one base away.

Relative to germline, V is missing 6 bases and J is missing 2 bases, with 7 bases of the junction outside any gene match. As encoded in the germline V gene, CDR1 is ENHRY while CDR2 is SYGVKD. Reading from cysteine to phenylalanine, the CDR3 counts 16 amino acids. The kept DNA is CDR3 alone, 48 bases in frame from the first base. To prepare the library, RT-PCR was applied. Sequencing instrument: Illumina HiSeq 2500. TCRdb handled the public reads itself, with Q25 trimming in fastp and clone calling in MiXCR, and kept productive beta chains. Each CDR3 protein gets just one entry, which takes the most common genes and DNA from the rows behind it. Here the sample has 800,000 or so distinct CDR3 sequences; approximately 22% occur a single time. 10% to 13% of the sample comes from the top ten.

The sample here was PBMCs from blood, taken less than 6 days after vaccination. This clonotype originated in a man aged 50 to 59 who received an inactivated influenza vaccine. Donor details come from another sample of the same person, matched by shared clones. The receptor chain draws on TRBV10-3 and TRBJ2-5, and TRBD2 matches 12 of the central bases. The DNA sequence is as follows: TGTGCCATCAGCAGAACAGGGACTAGCGGGCAAGAGACCCAGTACTTC. This translates into CAISRTGTSGQETQYF.